This T cell receptor (beta chain) was identified in a study of cytomegalovirus exposure and HLA in healthy donors. V gave up 1 base and J gave up 6 bases; unmatched junction bases: 15. CDR1 and CDR2 (germline): LGHNA, YSLEER. The CDR3 is made up of 21 amino acids. This clone was seen more than once but under ten times. Researchers ran the PCR with 60 Vbeta and 13 Jbeta primers. Sequencing used immunoSEQ multiplex PCR; TCRdb keeps in-frame clones, though not all of them. The sample lists around 120,000 clones, roughly 9% occurring once. This TCR derives from a man aged 25 to 40 in good health and CMV-seronegative. The sequencing input was PBMCs. This chain joins TRBV4-3 and TRBJ2-1; TRBD2 agrees at 16 bases. CDR3 loop: CASSQVDFGTSGGAWGNEQFF. In DNA form, the CDR3 reads TGCGCCAGCAGCCAAGTCGACTTCGGGACTAGCGGGGGGGCCTGGGGCAATGAGCAGTTCTTC.